The present T cell receptor (beta chain) was sequenced within a study of shared clonotypes between healthy human individuals. The germline V gene has CDR1 SGHNT and CDR2 YYREEE (reference sequence). The CDR3 is made up of 14 amino acids. V lost 0 bases and J 6 bases, leaving 13 bases between the germline ends. Replicate PCRs run on sorted subsets employed roughly 180 ng DNA, 25,000 to 35,000 T cell genomes. The method was immunoSEQ multiplex PCR; TCRdb's version includes in-frame clones alone and lacks a portion of them. The sample shows 500,000 to 550,000 clones, approximately 95% of them seen only once. General study points: Sequencing depth was a factor that was expected to affect clonotype sharing among donors.

About this clone: The antigen remains undetermined.

The clonotype comes from a woman aged 25 to 45 in good health. J is TRBJ2-7 and V is TRBV5-4; D uncertain. Sequencing used naive CD4+ T cells sorted from blood. The subset denotes: CD45RA+ positively selected. CDR3 in DNA: TGTGCCAGCAGCTTGGAATATATGGGCCGCGAGCAGTACTTC. Translating it yields CASSLEYMGREQYF. Full variable domain (outside the CDR3, taken from reference TRBV5-4 and TRBJ2-7): ETGVTQSPTHLIKTRGQQVTLRCSSQSGHNTVSWYQQALGQGPQFIFQYYREEENGRGNFPPRFSGLQFPNYSSELNVNALELDDSALYLCASSLEYMGREQYFGPGTRLTVT.